This T cell receptor (beta chain) is from a study of blood T cells in healthy people across ages. The authors ran a second PCR of 7 to 11 cycles using a sample-barcoded 5' primer and a J-beta primer mix. A single record per CDR3 protein comes from TCRdb applying MiXCR to the 5' RACE reads. The sample has about 800,000 distinct CDR3 sequences, about 45% seen once. V lost 3 bases and J lost 4; bases outside the gene matches: 11. This CDR3 has 16 residues. Germline lookup yields CDR1 ENHRY and CDR2 SYGVKD. Overall study findings and caveats: Expanded clonotype changes were possibly confounded by unknown donor CMV status. Naive CD4+ cells and diversity were both higher in long-lived donors than in aged donors.

Note on this clonotype: Its antigen is still unknown.

This rearrangement joins TRBV10-3 to TRBJ1-1; 7 bases fit TRBD1. The receptor's source is a man older than 75 in good health. Sequencing used blood. CDR3 DNA sequence: TGTGCCATCAGTGACCAGCTACAGGGGACCTTCACTGAAGCTTTCTTT. Protein: CAISDQLQGTFTEAFF.